This TCR beta chain was sequenced for a study of beta chain features in type 1 diabetes. Whole-study results and caveats: Type 1 diabetes patients had moderately but significantly shorter TCRB CDR3s in all four CD4+ subsets. It was possible that PCR favored shorter templates, equally so in patients and controls.

The entirety of the isolated RNA underwent reverse transcription, so expressed TCRB transcripts were sequenced. Assay: immunoSEQ multiplex PCR; the TCRdb copy retains only in-frame clones and omits some. The profile shows more than 300,000 clones, approximately 10% of them singletons. The CDR3 runs to 13 residues. With 3 bases clipped from V and 3 bases from J, the junction kept 1 base outside the gene matches. Germline V lookup: CDR1 SGHTA, CDR2 FQGNSA. As concerns this clone: Its target is unknown. This likely reflects a read error, since a far larger clone is one base away. The sample contains more than one DNA sequence encoding this CDR3.

The TCR sequence derives from a man aged 30 to 39 with type 1 diabetes. Sequenced: central memory CD4+ T cells from blood. The J gene is TRBJ1-1, the V gene TRBV7-2; 7 bases match TRBD1. The CDR3 protein is CASSFTGDTEAFF. The CDR3 region has the DNA TGTGCCAGCAGCTTCACAGGGGACACTGAAGCTTTCTTT.